Listed below are T cell receptor beta chains from one sample, sequenced in a study of neoadjuvant nivolumab and ipilimumab in lung cancer. This table comes from immunoSEQ multiplex PCR, and its TCRdb copy is limited to in-frame clones, with some not included. The profile covers several thousand clones, with roughly 90% appearing a single time and 4% to 6% taken by the ten largest. The material was adjacent normal lung tissue, obtained after neoadjuvant nivolumab, alone or with ipilimumab, at or shortly before surgery. The origin of the receptors is an adult with non-small cell lung cancer. Both conserved end residues are part of each CDR3. Fields, in order: D gene, V gene, clone size, J gene, CDR3 protein, CDR3 DNA. The D gene is left open where the match is weak. Not every row has a clone size; where given, it reads once, few, many or a size class.

NA	TRBV6-6	NA	TRBJ2-7	CASSSSGLASYEQYF	TGTGCCAGCAGCTCCTCAGGGTTGGCATCCTACGAGCAGTACTTC
NA	TRBV7-8	NA	TRBJ1-2	CASSLRINNYGYTF	TGTGCCAGCAGCTTAAGGATAAACAACTATGGCTACACCTTC
NA	TRBV5-1	NA	TRBJ1-5	CASSDQGGNQPQHF	TGCGCCAGCAGTGATCAGGGTGGCAATCAGCCCCAGCATTTT
NA	TRBV27	once	TRBJ1-5	CASSLSWGSHQPQHF	TGTGCCAGCAGTTTATCATGGGGGTCACATCAGCCCCAGCATTTT
NA	TRBV7-2	NA	TRBJ1-2	CASSFLGGYTF	TGTGCCAGCAGCTTCCTGGGTGGCTACACCTTC
TRBD2	TRBV10-3	few	TRBJ2-7	CAISPAGGSGEQYF	TGTGCCATCAGTCCAGCGGGAGGTTCGGGCGAGCAGTACTTC
NA	TRBV29-1	NA	TRBJ2-2	CAGTPNTGELFF	TGCGCCGGGACTCCGAACACCGGGGAGCTGTTTTTT
NA	TRBV7-6	NA	TRBJ2-2	CASSLVGATNTGELFF	TGTGCCAGCAGCTTAGTGGGGGCTACGAACACCGGGGAGCTGTTTTTT
NA	TRBV11-2	NA	TRBJ2-3	CASSPSTDTQYF	TGTGCCAGCAGCCCTTCGACGGATACGCAGTATTTT
TRBD1	TRBV14	NA	TRBJ2-2	CASSFGTGDTGELFF	TGTGCCAGCAGCTTCGGGACAGGGGACACCGGGGAGCTGTTTTTT
TRBD2	TRBV4-1	NA	TRBJ2-7	CASSPSGRGSGEQYF	TGCGCCAGCAGCCCTAGCGGGAGGGGGTCCGGCGAGCAGTACTTC
NA	TRBV6-5	NA	TRBJ2-3	CASSYRSTDTQYF	TGTGCCAGCAGCTACAGGTCAACAGATACGCAGTATTTT
NA	TRBV6-5	NA	TRBJ1-1	CASRAQGRNTEAFF	TGTGCCAGCAGGGCTCAGGGGCGGAACACTGAAGCTTTCTTT
NA	TRBV5-4	NA	TRBJ2-5	CASSSAQGTQYF	TGTGCCAGCAGCTCAGCTCAGGGGACCCAGTACTTC
NA	TRBV7-2	NA	TRBJ1-2	CASSFDSQNYGYTF	TGTGCCAGCAGCTTTGACAGCCAAAACTATGGCTACACCTTC
TRBD1	TRBV11-2	NA	TRBJ2-1	CASSLGGTGMDEQFF	TGTGCCAGCAGCTTAGGTGGGACAGGGATGGATGAGCAGTTCTTC
NA	TRBV27	NA	TRBJ2-7	CASSNQGYEQYF	TGTGCCAGCAGTAACCAGGGTTACGAGCAGTACTTC
NA	TRBV5-6	NA	TRBJ2-7	CASSPGIPPREQYF	TGTGCCAGCAGCCCCGGGATCCCTCCGCGTGAGCAGTACTTC
NA	TRBV11-3	NA	TRBJ2-2	CASSFDINTGELFF	TGTGCCAGCAGCTTCGACATCAACACCGGGGAGCTGTTTTTT
NA	TRBV13	NA	TRBJ2-4	CASSLGQRGRKNIQYF	TGTGCCAGCAGCTTAGGCCAAAGGGGCAGAAAAAACATTCAGTACTTC
TRBD2	TRBV2	once	TRBJ2-1	CASSDEVLSGSNNEQFF	TGTGCCAGCAGTGATGAAGTTCTAAGCGGGAGTAACAATGAGCAGTTCTTC
TRBD1	TRBV10-2	NA	TRBJ1-2	CASSVDREGYGYTF	TGCGCCAGCAGTGTGGACAGGGAGGGCTATGGCTACACCTTC
NA	TRBV10-3	NA	TRBJ2-7	CAIGDGTGRYEQYF	TGTGCCATCGGAGACGGGACGGGTAGGTACGAGCAGTACTTC
TRBD1	TRBV6-5	once	TRBJ1-5	CASGPRDRGHQPQHF	TGTGCCAGCGGACCCCGGGACAGGGGACACCAGCCCCAGCATTTT
NA	TRBV18	NA	TRBJ2-7	CASSKDPAGEQYF	TGTGCCAGCTCAAAGGACCCAGCTGGGGAGCAGTACTTC
NA	TRBV14	NA	TRBJ2-1	CASSQLFPSYNEQFF	TGTGCCAGCAGCCAGCTATTCCCCTCCTACAATGAGCAGTTCTTC
NA	TRBV27	NA	TRBJ2-3	CASRSGPHITDTQYF	TGTGCCAGCAGATCGGGACCCCACATCACAGATACGCAGTATTTT
NA	TRBV5-1	NA	TRBJ2-7	CASSLSGPPYEQYF	TGCGCCAGCAGCTTATCCGGGCCACCCTACGAGCAGTACTTC
TRBD2	TRBV29-1	NA	TRBJ2-1	CSVGLAGDNEQFF	TGCAGCGTTGGACTAGCGGGGGACAATGAGCAGTTCTTC
NA	TRBV5-1	NA	TRBJ2-1	CASSWDRENEQFF	TGCGCCAGCAGCTGGGACCGGGAAAATGAGCAGTTCTTC
TRBD2	TRBV7-9	NA	TRBJ2-7	CASSLTLTSSHEQYF	TGTGCCAGCAGCTTGACCCTGACTAGCTCGCACGAGCAGTACTTC
NA	TRBV7-2	NA	TRBJ2-1	CASSLGQRPIF	TGTGCCAGCAGCCTAGGACAGCGCCCGATCTTC
TRBD2	TRBV11-3	NA	TRBJ2-1	CASSSTRTSGRPRSYNEQFF	TGTGCCAGCAGCTCAACCCGGACTAGCGGGAGGCCCCGCTCCTACAATGAGCAGTTCTTC
NA	TRBV6-5	few	TRBJ1-5	CASSSGGYNQPQHF	TGTGCCAGCAGTTCGGGGGGCTACAATCAGCCCCAGCATTTT
NA	TRBV10-3	NA	TRBJ2-7	CAISESGRGYEQYF	TGTGCCATCAGTGAGTCGGGCAGGGGTTACGAGCAGTACTTC
TRBD2	TRBV5-1	NA	TRBJ2-5	CASSLIPSGSAQETQYF	TGCGCCAGCAGCTTAATCCCTAGCGGGAGTGCTCAAGAGACCCAGTACTTC
NA	TRBV5-4	NA	TRBJ2-1	CASSPGGYSYNEQFF	TGTGCCAGCAGCCCCGGGGGCTACTCCTACAATGAGCAGTTCTTC
NA	TRBV6-1	NA	TRBJ1-3	CASSWDTGSGNTIYF	TGTGCCAGCAGTTGGGACACGGGCTCTGGAAACACCATATATTTT
NA	TRBV6-6	once	TRBJ1-5	CASSYRPFNQPQHF	TGTGCCAGCAGTTACAGACCGTTCAATCAGCCCCAGCATTTT
TRBD1	TRBV18	NA	TRBJ2-7	CASSPTGTGLYEQYF	TGTGCCAGCTCACCAACCGGGACAGGGCTCTACGAGCAGTACTTC
NA	TRBV29-1	NA	TRBJ2-1	CSVGLAQDNEQFF	TGCAGCGTTGGGCTAGCTCAGGACAATGAGCAGTTCTTC
NA	TRBV5-4	NA	TRBJ1-2	CASSLKGGGYTF	TGTGCCAGCAGCTTGAAAGGGGGTGGCTACACCTTC
NA	TRBV10-1	NA	TRBJ2-2	CASSERVPGELFF	TGCGCCAGCAGTGAAAGGGTCCCCGGGGAGCTGTTTTTT
NA	TRBV6-1	NA	TRBJ2-4	CASSEAAGAGIQYF	TGTGCCAGCAGTGAAGCGGCGGGGGCCGGCATTCAGTACTTC
TRBD2	TRBV18	NA	TRBJ2-7	CASSPRAGGGGGEQYF	TGTGCCAGCTCACCACGAGCGGGAGGAGGCGGAGGCGAGCAGTACTTC
NA	TRBV11-2	NA	TRBJ2-1	CASSFIGVDYNEQFF	TGTGCCAGCAGCTTTATTGGGGTAGATTACAATGAGCAGTTCTTC
NA	TRBV4-1	NA	TRBJ1-3	CASSQYFGNTIYF	NA
NA	TRBV7-8	NA	TRBJ2-7	CASSLARQGREQYF	TGTGCCAGCAGCTTAGCGCGTCAGGGGCGCGAGCAGTACTTC
NA	TRBV9	NA	TRBJ1-2	CASKGGLNYGYTF	TGTGCCAGCAAAGGGGGACTAAACTATGGCTACACCTTC
TRBD2	TRBV7-3	once	TRBJ2-3	CASSPRGVGGEGSDTQYF	TGTGCCAGCAGCCCCAGAGGCGTGGGAGGGGAGGGATCAGATACGCAGTATTTT
TRBD2	TRBV11-2	NA	TRBJ2-3	CASSLDSLAGQYF	TGTGCCAGCAGCTTAGATTCCCTAGCGGGGCAGTATTTT
TRBD2	TRBV5-1	NA	TRBJ2-7	CASSLAGGSGSVHEQYF	TGCGCCAGCAGCTTGGCCGGAGGTAGCGGGAGTGTCCACGAGCAGTACTTC
TRBD2	TRBV27	NA	TRBJ2-5	CASREGGRQTQYF	TGTGCCAGCAGGGAGGGCGGGAGACAGACCCAGTACTTC
TRBD2	TRBV18	NA	TRBJ2-2	CASSPRGLAVTNTGELFF	TGTGCCAGCTCACCACGGGGACTAGCGGTAACAAACACCGGGGAGCTGTTTTTT
NA	TRBV29-1	NA	TRBJ2-7	CSGGRLKNEQYF	TGCAGCGGGGGGCGCCTTAAGAACGAGCAGTACTTC
TRBD2	TRBV6-5	once	TRBJ2-7	CASSYREGSYEQYF	TGTGCCAGCAGTTACAGGGAGGGCTCCTACGAGCAGTACTTC
TRBD1	TRBV2	NA	TRBJ2-7	CASSSTPGQGVHEQYF	TGTGCCAGCAGTTCAACCCCGGGACAGGGAGTCCACGAGCAGTACTTC
NA	TRBV29-1	NA	TRBJ1-1	CSVRTGGNTEAFF	TGCAGCGTCCGGACCGGGGGGAACACTGAAGCTTTCTTT
NA	TRBV6-1	NA	TRBJ1-2	CASSGHPGTPNYGYTF	TGTGCCAGCAGTGGTCACCCCGGGACACCTAACTATGGCTACACCTTC